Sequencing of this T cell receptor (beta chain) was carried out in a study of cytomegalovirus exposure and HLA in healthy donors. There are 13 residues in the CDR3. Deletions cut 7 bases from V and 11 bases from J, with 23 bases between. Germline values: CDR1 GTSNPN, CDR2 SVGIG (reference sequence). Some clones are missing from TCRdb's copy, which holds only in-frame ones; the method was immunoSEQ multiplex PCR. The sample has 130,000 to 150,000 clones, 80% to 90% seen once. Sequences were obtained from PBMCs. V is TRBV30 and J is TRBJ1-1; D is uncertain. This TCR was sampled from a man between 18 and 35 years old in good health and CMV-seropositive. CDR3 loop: CASEEGVNLGAFF. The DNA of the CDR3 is TGTGCCTCCGAGGAGGGAGTAAACCTAGGGGCTTTCTTT. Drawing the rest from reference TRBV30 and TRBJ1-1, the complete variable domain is SQTIHQWPATLVQPVGSPLSLECTVEGTSNPNLYWYRQAAGRGLQLLFYSVGIGQISSEVPQNLSASRPQDRQFILSSKKLLLSDSGFYLCASEEGVNLGAFFGQGTRLTVV.